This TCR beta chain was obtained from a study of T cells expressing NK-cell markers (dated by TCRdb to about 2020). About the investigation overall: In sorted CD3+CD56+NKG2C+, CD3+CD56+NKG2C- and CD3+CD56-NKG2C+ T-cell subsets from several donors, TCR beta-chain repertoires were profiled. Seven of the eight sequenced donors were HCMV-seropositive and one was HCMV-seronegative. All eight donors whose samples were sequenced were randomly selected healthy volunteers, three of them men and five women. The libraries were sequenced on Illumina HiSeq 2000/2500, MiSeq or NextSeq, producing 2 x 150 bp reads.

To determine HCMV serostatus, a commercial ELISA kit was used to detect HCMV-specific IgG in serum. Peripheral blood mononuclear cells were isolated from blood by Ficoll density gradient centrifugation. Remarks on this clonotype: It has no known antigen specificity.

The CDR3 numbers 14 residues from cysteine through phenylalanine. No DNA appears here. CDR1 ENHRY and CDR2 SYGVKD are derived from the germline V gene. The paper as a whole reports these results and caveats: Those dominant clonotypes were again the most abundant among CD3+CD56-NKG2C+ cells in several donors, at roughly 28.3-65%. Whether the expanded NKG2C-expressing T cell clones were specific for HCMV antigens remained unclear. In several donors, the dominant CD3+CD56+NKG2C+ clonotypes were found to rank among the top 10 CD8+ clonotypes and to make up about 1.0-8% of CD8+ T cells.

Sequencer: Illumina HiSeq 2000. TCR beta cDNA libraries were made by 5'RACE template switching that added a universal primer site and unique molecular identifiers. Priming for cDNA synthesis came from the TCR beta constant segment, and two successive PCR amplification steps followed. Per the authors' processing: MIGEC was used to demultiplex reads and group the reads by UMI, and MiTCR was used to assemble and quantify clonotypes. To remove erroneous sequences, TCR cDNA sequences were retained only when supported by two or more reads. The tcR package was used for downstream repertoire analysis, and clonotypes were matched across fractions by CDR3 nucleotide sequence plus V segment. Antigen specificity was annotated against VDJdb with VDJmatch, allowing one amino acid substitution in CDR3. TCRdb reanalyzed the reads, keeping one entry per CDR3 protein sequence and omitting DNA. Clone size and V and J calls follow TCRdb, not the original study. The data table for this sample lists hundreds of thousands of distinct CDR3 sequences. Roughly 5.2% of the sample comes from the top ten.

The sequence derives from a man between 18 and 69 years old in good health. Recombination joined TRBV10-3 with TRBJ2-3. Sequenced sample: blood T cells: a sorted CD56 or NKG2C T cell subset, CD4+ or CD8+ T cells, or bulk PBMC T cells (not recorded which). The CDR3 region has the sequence CAISEGEMGDTQYF.